A single TCR beta chain is shown here with its context. Its antigen target is currently unknown. No much larger clonotype is one base removed from it; base qualities were not supplied. CDR1 and CDR2 are drawn from the germline V gene: SNHLY, FYNNEI. The CDR3 contains 13 residues, cysteine and phenylalanine counted. Just CDR3 DNA is preserved here, 39 bases in frame from base 1. The V and J ends are trimmed by 8 bases and 1 base, leaving 11 bases between them. This sample was included in a study of OX40 agonist ivuxolimab in advanced cancers. For the wider study: Ivuxolimab was an agonistic, fully human IgG2 monoclonal antibody directed against OX40 (CD134), a costimulatory receptor. Of the approximately 54 dose-escalation patients, hepatocellular carcinoma was present in around 20, melanoma in approximately 15, renal cell carcinoma in 9 and head and neck cancer in 9. The paper reports the monotherapy dose-escalation portion (N = 52 patients) of the phase I ivuxolimab trial. Prior anti-PD-1, anti-PD-L1 or anti-CTLA-4 therapy was permitted, and checkpoint inhibitors had been received by around 39% of dose-escalation patients. A male proportion of approximately 83% and a mean age of 60 years, ranging from 23 to 79, were recorded for the dose-escalation cohort. Peripheral TCRbeta sequencing aimed to test whether ivuxolimab altered TCR sequence diversity and caused clonal T-cell expansion. Partial responses were achieved by three dose-escalation patients, of whom one had hepatocellular carcinoma and two had cutaneous melanoma. Intravenous ivuxolimab was administered to patients every 2 weeks at six dose levels: 0.01, 0.1, 0.3, 1.5, 3 and 10 mg/kg.

General conclusions and limits of the study: After ivuxolimab, more expanded clones were found on average in CD8+ T cells than in CD4+ T cells. Low levels of normalized T-cell clonal expansion were also seen in some nonresponding patients. In partial responders in the 0.1-3.0 mg/kg groups, normalized peripheral clonal expansion was found to be among the lowest, especially among CD8+ T cells. At doses of 0.1 to 3.0 mg/kg, clonal expansion of both CD4+ and CD8+ blood T cells was observed from baseline to week 6. Which antigens the clonally expanded peripheral T cells were specific for was not determined.

Patients with autoimmune disease history or receiving systemic immunosuppression were excluded from the trial. Peripheral blood for TCR sequencing was collected from all dose cohorts at baseline, on cycle 4 day 1, and on cycle 7 day 1. Samples came from an open-label, multicenter, first-in-human phase I dose-escalation trial of ivuxolimab. Adults with locally advanced or metastatic head and neck squamous cell, hepatocellular, melanoma or renal cell carcinoma were enrolled in the trial. CD4+ and CD8+ T cells were sorted separately from peripheral blood before TCR sequencing. Genomic DNA was extracted from sorted cells for sequencing of the TCRbeta CDR3 region. The immunoSEQ Assay was used for sequencing of TCRbeta CDR3 regions. TCRdb obtained this table from immuneACCESS and retained in-frame rearrangements with V and J assigned. These tables miss some clones; where compared with another copy, unresolved V genes account for less than half of the shortfall, and the remainder is unexplained. A total of about 80,000 clones appear in this sample, 84% of them only once. The ten largest make up around 6.6% of the sample.

The rearranged segments are TRBV2 and TRBJ1-1; a tentative D match to TRBD1 spans 5 bases. The receptor comes from an adult with an advanced solid tumor such as melanoma, head and neck, liver or kidney cancer. Sequencing used CD4+ or CD8+ T cells sorted from blood, obtained in a trial of the OX40 agonist ivuxolimab. CDR3 protein: CASRGRENTEAFF. The DNA sequence reads TGTGCCAGCCGGGGACGGGAGAACACTGAAGCTTTCTTT.